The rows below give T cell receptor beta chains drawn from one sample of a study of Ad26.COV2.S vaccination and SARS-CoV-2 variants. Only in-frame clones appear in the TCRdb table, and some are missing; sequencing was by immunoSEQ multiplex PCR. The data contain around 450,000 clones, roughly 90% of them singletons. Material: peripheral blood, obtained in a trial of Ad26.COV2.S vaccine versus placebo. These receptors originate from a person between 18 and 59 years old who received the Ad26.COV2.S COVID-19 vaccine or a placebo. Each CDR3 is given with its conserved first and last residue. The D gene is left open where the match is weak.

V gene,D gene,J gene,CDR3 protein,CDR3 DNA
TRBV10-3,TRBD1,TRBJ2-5,CAIGRAGGPQETQYF,TGTGCCATCGGGCGGGCAGGGGGCCCTCAAGAGACCCAGTACTTC
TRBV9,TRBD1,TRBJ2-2,CASSLRTGRSTGELFF,TGTGCCAGCAGCCTCCGGACAGGGCGCAGCACCGGGGAGCTGTTTTTT
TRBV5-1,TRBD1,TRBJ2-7,CASSTTGTGLTYF,TGCGCCAGCAGCACGACCGGGACAGGCCTAACCTACTTC
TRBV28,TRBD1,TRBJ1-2,CASSPPDRAGYTF,TGTGCCAGCAGTCCTCCGGACAGGGCGGGCTACACCTTC
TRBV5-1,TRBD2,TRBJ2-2,CASSRGGGSPGELFF,TGCGCCAGCAGCCGCGGCGGGGGGTCGCCCGGGGAGCTGTTTTTT
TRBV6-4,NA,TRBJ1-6,CASSDNSNSPLHF,TGTGCCAGCAGTGATAATTCTAATTCACCCCTCCACTTT
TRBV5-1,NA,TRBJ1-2,CASSLASLDRTPNYGYTF,TGCGCCAGCAGCTTGGCCTCACTCGACAGGACTCCAAACTATGGCTACACCTTC
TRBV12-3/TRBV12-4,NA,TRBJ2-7,CASRDGTSYEQYF,TGTGCCAGCAGGGATGGGACATCCTACGAGCAGTACTTC
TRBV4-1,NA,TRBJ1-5,CASSQDGQPLGNQPQHF,TGCGCCAGCAGCCAAGACGGGCAGCCCCTGGGCAATCAGCCCCAGCATTTT
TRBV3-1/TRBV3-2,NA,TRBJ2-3,CASSPTGLRQYF,TGTGCCAGCAGTCCAACAGGGTTACGACAGTATTTT
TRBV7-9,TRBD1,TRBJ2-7,CASMLVTGELYEQYF,TGTGCCAGCATGCTCGTGACAGGGGAACTTTACGAGCAGTACTTC
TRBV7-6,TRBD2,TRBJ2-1,CASSSRLRTSGGAYEQFF,TGTGCCAGCAGCTCAAGACTTCGGACTAGCGGGGGGGCTTATGAGCAGTTCTTC
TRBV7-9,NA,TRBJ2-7,CASSAALPAGQKFYEQYF,TGTGCCAGCAGCGCCGCCCTACCGGCGGGACAGAAGTTCTACGAGCAGTACTTC
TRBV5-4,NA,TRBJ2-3,CASSLGGLTDTQYF,TGTGCCAGCAGCTTGGGGGGACTCACAGATACGCAGTATTTT
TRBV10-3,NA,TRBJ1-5,CAISEVGTEAQHF,TGTGCCATCAGTGAGGTGGGGACCGAGGCCCAGCATTTT